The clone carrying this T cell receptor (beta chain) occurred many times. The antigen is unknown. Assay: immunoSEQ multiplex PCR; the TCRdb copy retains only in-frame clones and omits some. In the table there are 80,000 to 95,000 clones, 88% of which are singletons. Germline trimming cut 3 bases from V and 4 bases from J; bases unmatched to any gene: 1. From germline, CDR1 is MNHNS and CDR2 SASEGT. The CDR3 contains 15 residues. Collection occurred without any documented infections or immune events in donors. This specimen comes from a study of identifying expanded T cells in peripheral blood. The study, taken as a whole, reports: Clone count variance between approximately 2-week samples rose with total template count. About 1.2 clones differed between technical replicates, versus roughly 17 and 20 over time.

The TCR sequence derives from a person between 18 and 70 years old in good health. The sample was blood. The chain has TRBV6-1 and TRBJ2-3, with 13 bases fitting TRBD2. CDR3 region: CASSETSGGPDTQYF. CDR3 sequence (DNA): TGTGCCAGCAGTGAGACTAGCGGGGGGCCAGATACGCAGTATTTT.